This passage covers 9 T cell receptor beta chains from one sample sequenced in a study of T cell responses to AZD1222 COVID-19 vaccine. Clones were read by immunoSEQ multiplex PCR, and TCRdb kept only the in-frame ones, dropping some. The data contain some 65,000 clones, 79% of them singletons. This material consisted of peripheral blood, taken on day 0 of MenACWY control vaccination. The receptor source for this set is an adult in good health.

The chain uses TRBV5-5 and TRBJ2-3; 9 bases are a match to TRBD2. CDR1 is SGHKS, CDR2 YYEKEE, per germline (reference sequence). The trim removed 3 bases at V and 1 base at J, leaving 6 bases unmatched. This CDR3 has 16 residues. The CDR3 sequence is CASSWGAGGGTDTQYF. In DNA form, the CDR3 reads TGTGCCAGCAGCTGGGGAGCGGGAGGAGGCACAGATACGCAGTATTTT.

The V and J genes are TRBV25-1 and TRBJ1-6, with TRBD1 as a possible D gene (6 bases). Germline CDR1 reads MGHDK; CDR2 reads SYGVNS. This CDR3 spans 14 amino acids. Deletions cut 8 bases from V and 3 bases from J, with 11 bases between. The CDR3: CASAETGYNSPLHF. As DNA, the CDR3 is TGTGCCAGCGCGGAGACAGGCTATAATTCACCCCTCCACTTT. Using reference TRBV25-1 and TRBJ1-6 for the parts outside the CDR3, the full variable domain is EADIYQTPRYLVIGTGKKITLECSQTMGHDKMYWYQQDPGMELHLIHYSYGVNSTEKGDLSSESTVSRIRTEHFPLTLESARPSHTSQYLCASAETGYNSPLHFGNGTRLTVT.

The CDR3 DNA is TGTGCCAGCAGTTTCGGACTAGCGGGAGGGTCCGATACGCAGTATTTT. It codes for CASSFGLAGGSDTQYF. The rearrangement links TRBV27 to TRBJ2-3; 15 bases are shared with TRBD2. CDR1 and CDR2 (germline): MNHEY, SMNVEV (reference sequence). The length of the CDR3 is 16 residues. Germline trimming cut 3 bases from V and 6 bases from J; bases unmatched to any gene: 4.

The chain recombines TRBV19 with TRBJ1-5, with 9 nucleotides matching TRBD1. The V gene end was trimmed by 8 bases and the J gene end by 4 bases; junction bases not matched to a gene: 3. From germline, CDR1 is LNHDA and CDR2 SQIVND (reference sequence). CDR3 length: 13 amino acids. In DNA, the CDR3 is TGTGCCAGTCAACAGGGGGCGAATCAGCCCCAGCATTTT. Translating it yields CASQQGANQPQHF.

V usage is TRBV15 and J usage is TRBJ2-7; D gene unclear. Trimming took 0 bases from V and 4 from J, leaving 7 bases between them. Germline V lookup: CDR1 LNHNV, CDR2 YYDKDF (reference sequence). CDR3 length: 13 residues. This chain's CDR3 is CATSRDPLYEQYF. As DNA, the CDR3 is TGTGCCACCAGCAGAGACCCTCTTTACGAGCAGTACTTC.

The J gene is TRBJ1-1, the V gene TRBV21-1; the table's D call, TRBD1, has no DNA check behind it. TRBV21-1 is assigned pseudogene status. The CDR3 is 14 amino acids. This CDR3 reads CASSKGRQPGGAFF. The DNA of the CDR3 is TGTGCCAGCAGCAAAGGCCGGCAGCCAGGGGGAGCTTTCTTT.

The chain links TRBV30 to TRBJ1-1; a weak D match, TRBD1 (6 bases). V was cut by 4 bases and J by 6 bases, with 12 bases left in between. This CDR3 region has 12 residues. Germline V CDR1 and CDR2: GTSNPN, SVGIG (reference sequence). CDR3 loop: CAWNTGGPEAFF. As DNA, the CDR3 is TGTGCCTGGAACACTGGGGGCCCTGAAGCTTTCTTT.

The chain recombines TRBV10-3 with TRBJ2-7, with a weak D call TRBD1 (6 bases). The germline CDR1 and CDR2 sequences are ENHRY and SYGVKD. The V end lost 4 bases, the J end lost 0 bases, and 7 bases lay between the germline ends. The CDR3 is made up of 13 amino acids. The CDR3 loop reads CAISGTDSYEQYF. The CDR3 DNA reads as TGTGCCATCAGTGGGACAGACTCCTACGAGCAGTACTTC.

CDR3 amino acids: CASSSPLARGEQFF. CDR3 coding DNA: TGTGCCAGCAGCTCCCCCCTAGCGAGGGGTGAGCAGTTCTTC. The chain recombines TRBV7-2 with TRBJ2-1; TRBD2 might be the D (6 bases). This CDR3 is built from 14 residues. The V gene lost 4 bases and the J gene lost 9 bases, with 16 bases spanning the gap. Germline assignment: CDR1 SGHTA and CDR2 FQGNSA. The full variable domain, rest sourced from reference TRBV7-2 and TRBJ2-1, is GAGVSQSPSNKVTEKGKDVELRCDPISGHTALYWYRQSLGQGLEFLIYFQGNSAPDKSGLPSDRFSAERTGGSVSTLTIQRTQQEDSAVYLCASSSPLARGEQFFGPGTRLTVL.